This note documents a single T cell receptor (beta chain) sequence. Its cognate antigen is unknown. From the germline J gene comes the end of the CDR3, since the read stops 3 residues before it. HPV was found by MY09/MY11 PCR and dot-blot genotyping. The entry originates in a study of T cells in women clearing cervical HPV infection. Study details: Cases were women with histologically confirmed HPV16-related CIN3 or worse, including a couple of invasive cancers. Case blood was drawn when the lesion was first found; control blood after infection became undetectable.

The germline CDR1 and CDR2 sequences are MDHEN and SYDVKM. The length of the CDR3 is 15 residues. V trimming: 5 bases; J trimming: 4 bases; junction bases outside the gene matches: 8. Study results and caveats: CIN3+ cases had significantly higher TCR richness than controls; evenness did not differ.

The data were produced by immunoSEQ multiplex PCR, yet TCRdb's version contains in-frame clones alone and is incomplete. This sample's clone table lists about 48,000 clones. The TCR comes from a woman between 18 and 75 years old with a cervical HPV16 infection that either progressed to CIN3+ or cleared (not recorded which). Input material: blood buffy coat. This rearrangement joins TRBV28 to TRBJ1-5; 7 nucleotides line up with TRBD1. Incomplete CDR3 DNA: TGTGCCAGCAGTGAGACAACAGGGGTGAATCAGCCC. This translates into CASSETTGVNQP. The CDR3 in full is CASSETTGVNQPQHF.